Below, 31 T cell receptor beta chains from the same sample are listed, as sequenced in a study of T cells expressing NK-cell markers. Each CDR3 protein gets one entry in TCRdb, which reprocessed the 5' RACE reads and gives no DNA. In all, the sample yields about 260,000 distinct CDR3 sequences. Material: blood T cells: a sorted CD56 or NKG2C T cell subset, CD4+ or CD8+ T cells, or bulk PBMC T cells (not recorded which). Receptors originate from a man younger than 35 in good health.

The rearrangement links TRBV9 to TRBJ2-1; TCRdb calls TRBD2, which cannot be checked without DNA. This CDR3 has 16 residues. From germline, CDR1 is SGDLS and CDR2 YYNGEE. CDR3 residues: CASSVVQALLYNEQFF.

This chain connects TRBV12-3 or TRBV12-4 to TRBJ2-5; TCRdb reports TRBD2, a call that lacks DNA to check it against. The CDR3 spans 15 residues. CDR3: CASSRTSGMQETQYF.

The chain uses TRBV12-3 or TRBV12-4 and TRBJ2-7. The CDR3 contains 12 residues. The chain's CDR3 is CASSQTDYEQYF.

This rearrangement joins TRBV29-1 to TRBJ1-6; TCRdb proposes TRBD1, but this gene call is untestable without DNA. The CDR3 has 12 residues. Germline CDR1 is SQVTM and CDR2 is ANQGSEA. The CDR3 sequence: CSVQDRGPPLHF.

This CDR3 reads CASSFAGPRGANVLTF. The gene calls are TRBV7-2 and TRBJ2-6; TCRdb's assignment of TRBD1 cannot be checked, as there is no DNA. Germline values: CDR1 SGHTA, CDR2 FQGNSA. This CDR3 region has 16 residues. Together with reference TRBV7-2 and TRBJ2-6, the CDR3 gives the full variable domain: GAGVSQSPSNKVTEKGKDVELRCDPISGHTALYWYRQSLGQGLEFLIYFQGNSAPDKSGLPSDRFSAERTGGSVSTLTIQRTQQEDSAVYLCASSFAGPRGANVLTFGAGSRLTVL.

The chain couples TRBV15 to TRBJ2-7; lacking DNA, the TRBD2 call made by TCRdb goes unchecked. Germline CDR1 reads LNHNV; CDR2 reads YYDKDF (reference sequence). This CDR3 has 13 residues. The CDR3 loop is CATSRGGRGQQYF. Drawing the rest from reference TRBV15 and TRBJ2-7, the complete variable domain is DAMVIQNPRYQVTQFGKPVTLSCSQTLNHNVMYWYQQKSSQAPKLLFHYYDKDFNNEADTPDNFQSRRPNTSFCFLDIRSPGLGDTAMYLCATSRGGRGQQYFGPGTRLTVT.

The V gene is TRBV15, the J gene TRBJ1-2; lacking DNA, the TRBD1 call made by TCRdb goes unchecked. Germline assignment: CDR1 LNHNV and CDR2 YYDKDF (reference sequence). CDR3 length equals 15 residues. The CDR3 here is CATSREGKGVWGYTF.

The chain employs TRBV7-2 and TRBJ2-1; the TCRdb D gene call, TRBD2, has no DNA to confirm it. The length of the CDR3 is 15 residues. CDR1 is SGHTA, CDR2 FQGNSA, per germline. The CDR3 sequence: CASSLILAGNNEQFF.

The rearrangement links TRBV4-1 to TRBJ1-1; with no DNA, the TCRdb D assignment of TRBD1 cannot be verified. CDR1 is MGHRA, CDR2 YSYEKL, per germline. This CDR3 is built from 13 residues. CDR3 loop: CASSQAGGTESFF.

The chain recombines TRBV29-1 with TRBJ2-1; TCRdb selects TRBD2, and the lack of DNA leaves this call unchecked. Germline assignment: CDR1 SQVTM and CDR2 ANQGSEA. The CDR3 runs to 12 residues. This CDR3 reads CSVSGEYNEQFF.

The CDR3 reads CASSRSGFGYGYTF. The rearrangement links TRBV4-3 to TRBJ1-2. The CDR3 covers 14 residues. Germline CDR1 and CDR2: LGHNA and YSLEER.

This chain links TRBV14 with TRBJ2-5; TCRdb's assignment of TRBD2 cannot be checked, as there is no DNA. This CDR3 contains 15 residues. Germline-derived CDR1 and CDR2 are SGHDN and FVKESK. The CDR3 protein is CASSQARGWRETQYF.

The chain carries TRBV12-3 or TRBV12-4 and TRBJ1-5; as DNA is missing, the TRBD1 call by TCRdb cannot be tested. There are 15 residues in the CDR3. Here the CDR3 reads CASSLIRGFNQPQHF.

The chain employs TRBV6-5 and TRBJ2-2. The CDR3 sequence is 16 residues long. Germline V gene lookup returns CDR1 MNHEY and CDR2 SVGAGI. CDR3 amino acids: CASSYPTRKGHGELFF.

The chain is built from TRBV7-9 and TRBJ1-4; TCRdb outputs TRBD1, but without DNA this stays unchecked. Per the germline V gene, CDR1 is SEHNR and CDR2 is FQNEAQ (reference sequence). The CDR3 is 15 residues long. The CDR3: CASRPQGATNEKLFF.

This sequence joins TRBV12-3 or TRBV12-4 and TRBJ1-3; with no DNA, the TCRdb D assignment of TRBD1 cannot be verified. The CDR3 has 14 residues. The CDR3 sequence is CATRNDRAGNTIYF.

The chain combines TRBV10-2 with TRBJ1-1. Germline V gene data show CDR1 as WSHSY and CDR2 as SAAADI. The CDR3 sequence is 13 residues long. The chain's CDR3 is CASSDRVLAEAFF.

The chain links TRBV4-3 to TRBJ2-2. This CDR3 contains 13 residues. Germline V gene data show CDR1 as LGHNA and CDR2 as YSLEER. The CDR3 here is CASSQVMGGELFF.

The chain combines TRBV20-1 with TRBJ2-3. The CDR3 is made up of 14 amino acids. Germline V gives CDR1 DFQATT, CDR2 SNEGSKA (reference sequence). The CDR3 is CSATSHGAYDTQYF.

This rearrangement joins TRBV12-3 or TRBV12-4 to TRBJ1-2; without DNA, the TCRdb call of TRBD1 cannot be checked. The CDR3 is made up of 14 amino acids. CDR3 sequence: CASSTPGRNYGYTF.

The J gene is TRBJ1-2, the V gene TRBV20-1; TCRdb indicates TRBD1, and absent DNA this call remains unverified. The V gene's germline CDR1 is DFQATT and CDR2 SNEGSKA (reference sequence). The CDR3 covers 14 residues. The chain's CDR3 is CSARQQASPHGYTF.

This chain links TRBV7-2 with TRBJ2-7. This CDR3 contains 14 residues. Germline V gives CDR1 SGHTA, CDR2 FQGNSA. The CDR3: CASSARHGVYEQYF. The full variable domain, completed using reference TRBV7-2 and TRBJ2-7, is GAGVSQSPSNKVTEKGKDVELRCDPISGHTALYWYRQSLGQGLEFLIYFQGNSAPDKSGLPSDRFSAERTGGSVSTLTIQRTQQEDSAVYLCASSARHGVYEQYFGPGTRLTVT.

The J gene is TRBJ2-1, the V gene TRBV29-1; TCRdb lists TRBD1, though no DNA is available to test this call. Germline V gene lookup returns CDR1 SQVTM and CDR2 ANQGSEA. There are 14 residues in the CDR3. The CDR3 reads CSVERTGVVDEQFF.

CDR3 sequence: CATSEAAYNSPLHF. The rearrangement joins TRBV24-1 to TRBJ1-6. The CDR3 is 14 amino acids. The germline CDR1 and CDR2 sequences are KGHDR and SFDVKD.

The rearrangement uses TRBV7-3 and TRBJ2-5; absent DNA, TCRdb's TRBD2 call cannot be checked. The CDR3 is 14 amino acids. CDR1 SGHTA and CDR2 FQGTGA come from the germline V gene. CDR3 loop: CASSIHGAGETQYF.

The chain uses TRBV18 and TRBJ2-6; the D call from TCRdb, TRBD1, cannot be confirmed without DNA. The CDR3 sequence is 17 residues long. The V gene's germline CDR1 is KGHSH and CDR2 LQKENI. CDR3 amino acids: CASSPEGPGSGANVLTF.

The chain is built from TRBV5-1 and TRBJ2-3; TCRdb returns TRBD2, unconfirmable since there is no DNA. CDR1 and CDR2 (germline): SGHRS, YFSETQ. The CDR3 totals 15 residues. CDR3 loop: CASRIAGVVSDTQYF.

The rearrangement links TRBV6-6 to TRBJ2-1. The germline gives CDR1 MNHNY, CDR2 SVGAGI (reference sequence). This CDR3 contains 12 residues. CDR3 region: CASTLKVNEQFF.

V is TRBV28 and J is TRBJ1-1; TCRdb picks TRBD1, but there is no DNA to check that call. The CDR3 sequence is 14 residues long. From germline, CDR1 is MDHEN and CDR2 SYDVKM. The CDR3 here is CASGTGVRVTEAFF.

V usage is TRBV7-6 and J usage is TRBJ2-1; TCRdb's D call, TRBD2, is unchecked because there is no DNA. From germline, CDR1 is SGHVS and CDR2 FNYEAQ. The CDR3 is 17 residues long. This CDR3 reads CASSLVVGSGVYNEQFF.

V and J are TRBV20-1 and TRBJ2-5; TCRdb's D call, TRBD1, is unchecked because there is no DNA. Germline V CDR1 and CDR2: DFQATT, SNEGSKA (reference sequence). CDR3 length: 16 amino acids. CDR3 region: CSARDRLAGVVETQYF.